The 5 T cell receptor beta chains below all came from one sample that was sequenced in a study of post-analysis software for immune sequencing data. General study points: Controls showed lower frequencies than patients for several TRBV segments, and TRBV5-6, TRBV5-1 and TRBV20-1 were among these.

No antigen has been assigned to these receptors. Every TCR beta cDNA library bore unique molecular identifiers. TCRdb reprocessed the PCR reads with MiXCR, giving one entry per CDR3 protein. Of fewer than 850,000 distinct CDR3 sequences in the sample, roughly 46% were seen once. Sequencing input: blood. Every receptor here comes from a girl aged 5-17 years with multiple sclerosis.

The chain is built from TRBV6-1 and TRBJ1-3; 7 bases match TRBD1. Per germline, CDR1 MNHNS and CDR2 SASEGT. The ends lost 2 bases at V and 5 bases at J; junction bases unmatched: 3. CDR3 length: 14 residues. The CDR3 spells CASSETGERNTIYF. The CDR3 coding sequence is TGTGCCAGCAGTGAAACAGGGGAGCGAAACACCATATATTTT.

The gene calls are TRBV6-2 or TRBV6-3 and TRBJ2-7, with a possible D match to TRBD2 (5 bases). V was cut by 5 bases and J by 3 bases, with 20 bases left in between. CDR1 is MNHEY and CDR2 is SVGEGT in the germline V gene. The CDR3 length is 16 residues. The DNA of the CDR3 is TGTGCCAGCAGTCCCCGATTGGGGAGAAAAGTCTACGAGCAGTACTTC. Translated: CASSPRLGRKVYEQYF.

The chain carries TRBV6-5 and TRBJ2-1, with D hard to call. CDR3 length equals 13 residues. Trimming cost V 5 bases and J 7 bases, with 12 bases left between them. Germline-derived CDR1 and CDR2 are MNHEY and SVGAGI. CDR3 DNA: TGTGCCAGCAGTCGGAACACGGATAATGAGCAGTTCTTC. Protein: CASSRNTDNEQFF.

The chain employs TRBV6-5 and TRBJ1-2; D is ambiguous. CDR1 is MNHEY, CDR2 SVGAGI, per germline. V was cut by 3 bases and J by 3 bases, with 17 bases left in between. The CDR3 runs 16 residues. CDR3 region: CASSYNCSPNYYGYTF. CDR3 nucleotide sequence: TGTGCCAGCAGTTATAACTGCTCTCCCAACTACTATGGCTACACCTTC.

This clonotype was seen a single time. As DNA, the CDR3 is TGTGCCAGCAGTGGGACTAGCGGGAGTACCTACGAGCAGTACTTC. It translates to CASSGTSGSTYEQYF. The rearrangement uses TRBV6-1 and TRBJ2-7, with TRBD2 matching over 13 bases. The CDR3 is 15 amino acids. The germline CDR1 and CDR2 sequences are MNHNS and SASEGT. V shed 4 bases and J 2 bases; nucleotides not matched to a gene: 2.